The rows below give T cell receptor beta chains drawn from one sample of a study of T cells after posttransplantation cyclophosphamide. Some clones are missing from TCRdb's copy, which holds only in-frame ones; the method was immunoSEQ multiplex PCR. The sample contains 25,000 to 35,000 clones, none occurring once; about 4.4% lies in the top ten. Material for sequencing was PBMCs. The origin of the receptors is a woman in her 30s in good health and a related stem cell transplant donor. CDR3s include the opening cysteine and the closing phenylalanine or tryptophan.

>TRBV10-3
CAIRGKTARVTGEQYF
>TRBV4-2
CASSREDEQFF
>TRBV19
CASSKSSGTAYEQYF
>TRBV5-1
CASSSRKQGKGTGELFF
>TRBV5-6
CASSLATYEQYF
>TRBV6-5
CASSYSGAGNSPLHF
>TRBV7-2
CASSLYVQGYEQFF
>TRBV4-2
CASSQETGGLAGYTF
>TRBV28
CASRGTGLRTDTQYF
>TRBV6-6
CASRRADTDTQYF
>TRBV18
CASSLRQGLNGDTEAFF
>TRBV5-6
CASSSGGLGETQYF
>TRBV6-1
CASSGQGGSGNTIYF